The entry below gives a single T cell receptor beta chain sequence along with its context. Antigen unknown. The library targeted TCRbeta and was prepared with unique molecular identifiers. From the PCR reads, TCRdb called clonotypes with MiXCR, one entry per CDR3 protein. The table has hundreds of thousands of distinct CDR3 sequences, approximately 14% seen once; the top ten hold approximately 0.8%. This sample is part of a study of T-cell reconstitution after alpha-beta-depleted transplantation in children. Overall study findings and caveats: Where alpha-beta T cells came from about two months after transplant was reportedly several hundred expanded graft clones. T cells produced anew were the main source of T-cell counts and diversity one year after transplant.

This clonotype was obtained from a girl aged 2-15 years with congenital amegakaryocytic thrombocytopenia, due to receive a stem cell transplant. Material: PBMCs, obtained before TCRalphabeta/CD19-depleted stem cell transplant.

The CDR3 is CASSLYAGTAHFYEQYF. The CDR3, as DNA: TGTGCCAGCAGCTTATATGCCGGGACAGCGCATTTCTACGAGCAGTACTTC. This chain joins TRBV7-9 and TRBJ2-7; 7 nucleotides line up with TRBD1. The CDR3 spans 17 residues. The germline gives CDR1 SEHNR, CDR2 FQNEAQ (reference sequence). V was pared by 2 bases and J by 3 bases, with 13 bases of the junction left unmatched.